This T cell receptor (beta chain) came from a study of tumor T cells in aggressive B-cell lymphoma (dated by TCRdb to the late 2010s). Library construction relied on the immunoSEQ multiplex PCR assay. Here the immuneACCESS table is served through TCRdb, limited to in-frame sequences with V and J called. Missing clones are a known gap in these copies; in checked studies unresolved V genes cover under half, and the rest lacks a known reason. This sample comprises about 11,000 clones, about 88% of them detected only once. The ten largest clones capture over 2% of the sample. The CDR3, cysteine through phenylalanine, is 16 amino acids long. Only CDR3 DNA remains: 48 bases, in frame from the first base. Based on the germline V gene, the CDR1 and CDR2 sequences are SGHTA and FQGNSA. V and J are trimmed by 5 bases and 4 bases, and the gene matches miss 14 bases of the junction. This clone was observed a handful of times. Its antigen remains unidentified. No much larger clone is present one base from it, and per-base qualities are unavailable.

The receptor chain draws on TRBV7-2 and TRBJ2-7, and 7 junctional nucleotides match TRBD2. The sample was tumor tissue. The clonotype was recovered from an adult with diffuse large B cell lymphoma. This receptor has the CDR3 CASSPRRGGSPYEQYF. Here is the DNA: TGTGCCAGCAGCCCCCGGAGGGGCGGGAGCCCTTACGAGCAGTACTTC.